This TCR beta chain comes out of a study of blood T cell repertoires in COVID-19. In the study overall: T cells, B-cell-depleted T cells, or PBMCs provided the cDNA or gDNA that served as material.

Sequencing used immunoSEQ multiplex PCR; TCRdb keeps in-frame clones, though not all of them. The table has some 70,000 clones, around 91% seen once. The Seattle site enrolled patients during active infection and followed them longitudinally. This sequence was found in a man in his fifties or sixties with COVID-19, enrolled during active disease. Sequencing was carried out using peripheral blood.

CDR3 in DNA: TGCGCCAGCAAAGCTCTAGCGGGCCCGACCTACGAGCAGTACTTC. Protein product: CASKALAGPTYEQYF. This sequence joins TRBV5-1 and TRBJ2-7, with 8 bases matching TRBD2. Germline assignment: CDR1 SGHRS and CDR2 YFSETQ. The CDR3 spans 15 residues. The V and J ends lost 6 bases and 2 bases, in that order; junction bases with no gene match: 10.